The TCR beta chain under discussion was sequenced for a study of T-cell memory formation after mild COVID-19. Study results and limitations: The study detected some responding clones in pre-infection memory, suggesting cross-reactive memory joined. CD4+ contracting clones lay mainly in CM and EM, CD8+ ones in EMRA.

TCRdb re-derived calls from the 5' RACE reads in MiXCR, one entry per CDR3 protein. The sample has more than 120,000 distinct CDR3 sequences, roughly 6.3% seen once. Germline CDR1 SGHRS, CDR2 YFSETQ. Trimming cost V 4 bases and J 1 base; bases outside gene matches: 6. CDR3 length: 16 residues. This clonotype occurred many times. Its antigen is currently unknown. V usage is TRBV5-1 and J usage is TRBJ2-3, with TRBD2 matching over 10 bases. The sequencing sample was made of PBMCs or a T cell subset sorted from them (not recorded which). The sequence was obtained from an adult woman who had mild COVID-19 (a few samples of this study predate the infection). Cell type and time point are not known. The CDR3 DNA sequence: TGCGCCAGCAGCCCATTAGCGGGGGGCCGCACAGATACGCAGTATTTT. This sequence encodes CASSPLAGGRTDTQYF.